This T cell receptor beta chain came from a study of cytomegalovirus exposure and HLA in healthy donors. Researchers ran the PCR with 60 Vbeta and 13 Jbeta primers. The repertoire was sequenced with immunoSEQ multiplex PCR; TCRdb's copy has only in-frame clones and lacks some. The sample has some 100,000 clones, 65% to 90% seen once; the top ten hold roughly 1.2%. J lost 4 bases, V lost 3 bases, and 4 bases had no gene match. The V gene's germline CDR1 is MRHNA and CDR2 SNTAGT. The CDR3 covers 15 residues. The V and J genes are TRBV6-4 and TRBJ2-1; TRBD1 matches 9 bases. The clonotype was recovered from a woman between 18 and 29 years old in good health and CMV-seronegative. The sample was PBMCs. For the CDR3, the DNA is TGTGCCAGCAGTGATGGGACAGGGCAGTACAATGAGCAGTTCTTC. This codes for CASSDGTGQYNEQFF.